Listed below are T cell receptor beta chains from one sample, sequenced in a study of T cell responses to AZD1222 COVID-19 vaccine. The repertoire was sequenced with immunoSEQ multiplex PCR; TCRdb's copy has only in-frame clones and lacks some. Of 150,000 to 200,000 clones in the sample, 80% to 95% were seen once. This specimen was peripheral blood, taken on day 0 of AZD1222 vaccination. The receptors were gathered from an adult in good health. Each CDR3 is given with its conserved first and last residue. D genes are given only for firm matches. Size tells how often a clone was seen (once, few, many) or the class of an expanded clone, and some rows leave it out.

J gene | clone size | CDR3 length | V gene | D gene | CDR3 protein | CDR3 DNA
TRBJ2-3 | few | 15 | TRBV18 | TRBD2 | CASSPLAGAVDTQYF | TGTGCCAGCTCACCTTTAGCGGGAGCGGTAGATACGCAGTATTTT
TRBJ2-5 | - | 16 | TRBV5-6 | - | CASSHLDRDLQETQYF | TGTGCCAGCAGCCATCTCGACCGGGACTTACAAGAGACCCAGTACTTC
TRBJ2-4 | - | 17 | TRBV19 | - | CASSITPPGGDKNIQYF | TGTGCCAGTAGTATTACCCCTCCAGGGGGGGACAAAAACATTCAGTACTTC
TRBJ2-5 | - | 16 | TRBV28 | TRBD1 | CASTLWQGAAGETQYF | TGTGCCAGCACTTTGTGGCAGGGGGCGGCGGGGGAGACCCAGTACTTC
TRBJ2-3 | - | 16 | TRBV5-4 | TRBD2 | CASSLGGGRGTDTQYF | TGTGCCAGCAGCCTTGGGGGAGGGAGAGGGACAGATACGCAGTATTTT
TRBJ1-5 | - | 12 | TRBV19 | - | CASSIISQPQHF | TGTGCCAGTAGTATTATCAGTCAGCCCCAGCATTTT
TRBJ1-5 | - | 13 | TRBV6-5 | - | CASSSLGSQPQHF | TGTGCCAGCAGTTCGCTTGGGAGTCAGCCCCAGCATTTT
TRBJ2-1 | - | 18 | TRBV27 | TRBD2 | CASSSPTSGRAVGNEQFF | TGTGCCAGCAGTTCTCCGACTAGCGGGAGGGCCGTAGGCAATGAGCAGTTCTTC
TRBJ1-5 | - | 15 | TRBV3-1/TRBV3-2 | TRBD1 | CASSQDVGGYQPQHF | TGTGCCAGCAGCCAAGATGTAGGGGGCTATCAGCCCCAGCATTTT
TRBJ1-5 | - | 15 | TRBV6-5 | - | CASSYSAGVDQPQHF | TGTGCCAGCAGTTACTCGGCAGGGGTGGATCAGCCCCAGCATTTT
TRBJ1-5 | - | 14 | TRBV28 | - | CASSSLAGTQPQHF | TGTGCCAGCAGTTCGCTCGCAGGGACTCAGCCCCAGCATTTT
TRBJ2-5 | - | 14 | TRBV11-2 | - | CASSLTGAWETQYF | TGTGCCAGCAGCTTGACGGGGGCGTGGGAGACCCAGTACTTC
TRBJ2-2 | - | 13 | TRBV6-1 | - | CASSEALPGELFF | TGTGCCAGCAGTGAAGCGCTCCCCGGGGAGCTGTTTTTT
TRBJ2-5 | - | 16 | TRBV10-1 | - | CASSESSGSVQETQYF | TGCGCCAGCAGTGAGTCGAGCGGGTCGGTACAAGAGACCCAGTACTTC
TRBJ2-1 | few | 18 | TRBV6-1 | TRBD2 | CASSEASRLAGVYNEQFF | TGTGCCAGCAGTGAAGCGTCTCGACTAGCGGGAGTTTACAATGAGCAGTTCTTC
TRBJ2-6 | once | 15 | TRBV20-1 | - | CSASLQRPGANVLTF | TGCAGTGCTAGTCTACAGAGACCTGGGGCCAACGTCCTGACTTTC
TRBJ2-3 | - | 13 | TRBV11-3 | - | CASSGHSTDTQYF | TGTGCCAGCAGTGGGCACAGCACAGATACGCAGTATTTT
TRBJ1-4 | - | 13 | TRBV6-6 | TRBD1 | CASSLLQGIGLFF | TGTGCCAGCAGTTTACTACAGGGGATCGGCCTGTTTTTT
TRBJ2-1 | few | 14 | TRBV4-2 | - | CASSHWGLGSEQFF | TGTGCCAGCAGCCATTGGGGGCTCGGAAGTGAGCAGTTCTTC
TRBJ2-7 | - | 13 | TRBV27 | - | CASSSQGYYEQYF | TGTGCCAGCAGTTCACAGGGTTACTACGAGCAGTACTTC
TRBJ2-7 | - | 15 | TRBV27 | TRBD1 | CASSPLRDRGNEQYF | TGTGCCAGCAGCCCCCTCCGGGACAGGGGGAACGAGCAGTACTTC
TRBJ1-4 | - | 16 | TRBV28 | TRBD1 | CASSAGGGQGLEKLFF | TGTGCCAGCAGCGCAGGGGGGGGACAGGGGTTGGAAAAACTGTTTTTT
TRBJ2-7 | - | 16 | TRBV3-1/TRBV3-2 | TRBD2 | CASSQAGLAGSYEQYF | TGTGCCAGCAGCCAGGCGGGACTAGCTGGTTCCTACGAGCAGTACTTC
TRBJ1-4 | - | 14 | TRBV21-1 | - | CASSKAGGSEKLFF | TGTGCCAGCAGCAAAGCCGGGGGGTCGGAAAAACTGTTTTTT
TRBJ2-5 | - | 14 | TRBV7-2 | - | CASSPRLAQETQYF | TGTGCCAGCAGCCCTCGGTTAGCGCAAGAGACCCAGTACTTC
TRBJ2-7 | once | 12 | TRBV28 | - | CASSPPTYEQYF | TGTGCCAGCAGTCCCCCGACCTACGAGCAGTACTTC
TRBJ2-7 | once | 14 | TRBV19 | - | CASSGDGRGYEQYF | TGTGCCAGTAGTGGGGATGGCAGGGGATACGAGCAGTACTTC
TRBJ2-5 | - | 14 | TRBV6-5 | - | CASSSQGGGETQYF | TGTGCCAGCAGTTCCCAGGGGGGGGGAGAGACCCAGTACTTC
TRBJ1-5 | once | 16 | TRBV28 | TRBD1 | CASSDRVWGINQPQHF | TGTGCCAGCAGTGACAGGGTATGGGGTATTAATCAGCCCCAGCATTTT
TRBJ2-5 | once | 16 | TRBV27 | TRBD2 | CASSKTGTSGGETQYF | TGTGCCAGCAGTAAAACCGGGACTAGCGGGGGCGAGACCCAGTACTTC
TRBJ2-2 | - | 16 | TRBV2 | TRBD1 | CASSSNRGTNTGELFF | TGTGCCAGCAGTTCGAACAGGGGGACGAACACCGGGGAGCTGTTTTTT
TRBJ2-7 | - | 14 | TRBV6-5 | - | CASSQGIVSYEQYF | TGTGCCAGCAGTCAGGGAATTGTCTCCTACGAGCAGTACTTC
TRBJ2-1 | - | 14 | TRBV7-3 | TRBD1 | CASGTGSSYNEQFF | TGTGCCAGCGGGACAGGGAGCTCCTACAATGAGCAGTTCTTC
TRBJ2-1 | - | 15 | TRBV3-1/TRBV3-2 | TRBD2 | CASSLSAGGYNEQFF | TGTGCCAGCAGCCTCTCAGCGGGGGGGTACAATGAGCAGTTCTTC
TRBJ2-7 | - | 14 | TRBV9 | - | CASSQTTGPYEQYF | TGTGCCAGCAGTCAGACTACGGGACCCTACGAGCAGTACTTC
TRBJ2-5 | - | 13 | TRBV24-1 | - | CATSRGAQETQYF | TGTGCCACCAGCCGCGGGGCCCAAGAGACCCAGTACTTC
TRBJ2-1 | - | 14 | TRBV7-6 | - | CASSLSRTYNEQFF | TGTGCCAGCAGCTTGTCCAGAACATACAATGAGCAGTTCTTC
TRBJ2-2 | - | 15 | TRBV5-4 | TRBD2 | CASSLTSVNTGELFF | TGTGCCAGCAGCTTAACTAGCGTAAACACCGGGGAGCTGTTTTTT
TRBJ2-5 | - | 15 | TRBV6-5 | TRBD1 | CASSPDRVKGETQYF | TGTGCCAGCAGTCCGGACAGGGTGAAAGGAGAGACCCAGTACTTC
TRBJ2-3 | - | 16 | TRBV6-5 | - | CASSYGSVIGSDTQYF | TGTGCCAGCAGTTACGGTTCTGTTATCGGGTCAGATACGCAGTATTTT
TRBJ2-5 | - | 15 | TRBV6-5 | - | CASSYGPGQQETQYF | TGTGCCAGCAGTTACGGTCCGGGACAACAAGAGACCCAGTACTTC
TRBJ2-7 | - | 18 | TRBV3-1/TRBV3-2 | TRBD2 | CASSQVTSGALTPYEQYF | TGTGCCAGCAGCCAGGTAACTAGCGGGGCCCTCACTCCCTACGAGCAGTACTTC
TRBJ2-1 | - | 15 | TRBV9 | - | CASSVGGATYNEQFF | TGTGCCAGCAGCGTGGGGGGGGCCACGTACAATGAGCAGTTCTTC
TRBJ2-7 | - | 13 | TRBV3-1/TRBV3-2 | TRBD1 | CASTQTGRYEQYF | TGTGCCAGCACCCAGACAGGGCGATACGAGCAGTACTTC
TRBJ2-2 | - | 15 | TRBV27 | TRBD1 | CASSLQGAGTGELFF | TGTGCCAGCAGTCTGCAGGGGGCCGGCACCGGGGAGCTGTTTTTT
TRBJ1-2 | - | 15 | TRBV7-3 | TRBD1 | CASSSPSTGEGGYTF | TGTGCCAGCAGCTCCCCCTCCACAGGGGAAGGTGGCTACACCTTC
TRBJ1-2 | - | 13 | TRBV29-1 | - | CSGDVGADYGYTF | TGCAGCGGTGATGTGGGGGCGGACTATGGCTACACCTTC
TRBJ2-7 | - | 13 | TRBV7-2 | - | CASSPLGGYEQYF | TGTGCCAGCAGCCCCCTTGGGGGTTACGAGCAGTACTTC